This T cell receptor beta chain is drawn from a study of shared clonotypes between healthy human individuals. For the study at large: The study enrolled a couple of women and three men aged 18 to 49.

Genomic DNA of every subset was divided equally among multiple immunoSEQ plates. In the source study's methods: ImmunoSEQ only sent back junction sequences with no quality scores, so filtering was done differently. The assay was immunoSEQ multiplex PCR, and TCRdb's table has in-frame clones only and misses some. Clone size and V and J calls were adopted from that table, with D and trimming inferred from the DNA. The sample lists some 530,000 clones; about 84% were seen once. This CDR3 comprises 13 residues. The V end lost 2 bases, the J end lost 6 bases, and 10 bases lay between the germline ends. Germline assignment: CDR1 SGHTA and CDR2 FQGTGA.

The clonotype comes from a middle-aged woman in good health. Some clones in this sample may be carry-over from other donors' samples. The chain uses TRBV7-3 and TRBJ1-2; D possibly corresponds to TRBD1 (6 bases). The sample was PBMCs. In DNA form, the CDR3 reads TGTGCCAGCAGCTTACTTCCAGGGGATGGCTACACCTTC. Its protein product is CASSLLPGDGYTF.